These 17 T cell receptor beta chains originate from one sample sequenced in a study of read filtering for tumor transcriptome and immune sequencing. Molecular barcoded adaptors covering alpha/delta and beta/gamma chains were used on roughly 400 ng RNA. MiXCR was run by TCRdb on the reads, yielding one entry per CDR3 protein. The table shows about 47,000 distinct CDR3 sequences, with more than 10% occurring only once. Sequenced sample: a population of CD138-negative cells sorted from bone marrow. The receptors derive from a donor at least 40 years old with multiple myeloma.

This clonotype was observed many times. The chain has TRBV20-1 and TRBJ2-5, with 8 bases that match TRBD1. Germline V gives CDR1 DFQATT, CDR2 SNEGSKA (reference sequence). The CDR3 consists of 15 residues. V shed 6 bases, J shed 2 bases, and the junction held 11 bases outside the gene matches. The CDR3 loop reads CSADPTGGRQETQYF. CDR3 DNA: TGCAGTGCCGATCCCACAGGGGGAAGGCAAGAGACCCAGTACTTC.

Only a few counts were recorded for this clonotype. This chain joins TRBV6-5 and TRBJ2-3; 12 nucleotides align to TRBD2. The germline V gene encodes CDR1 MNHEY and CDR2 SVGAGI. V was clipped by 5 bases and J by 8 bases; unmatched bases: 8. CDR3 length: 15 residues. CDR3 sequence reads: CASSNGTSGRGTQYF. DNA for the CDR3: TGTGCCAGCAGTAACGGGACTAGCGGGCGAGGTACGCAGTATTTT.

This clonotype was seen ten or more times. The CDR3 nucleotides read TGTGCCAGCAGTTTAGCAGGGTTCAGGGAGACCCAGTACTTC. Amino acids: CASSLAGFRETQYF. The V call is TRBV28, the J call TRBJ2-5; D perhaps matches TRBD1 (5 bases). V was clipped by 2 bases and J by 5 bases, with 12 bases between them. The CDR3 totals 14 residues. Germline lookup yields CDR1 MDHEN and CDR2 SYDVKM. Variable domain in full (rest from reference TRBV28 and TRBJ2-5): DVKVTQSSRYLVKRTGEKVFLECVQDMDHENMFWYRQDPGLGLRLIYFSYDVKMKEKGDIPEGYSVSREKKERFSLILESASTNQTSMYLCASSLAGFRETQYFGPGTRLLVL.

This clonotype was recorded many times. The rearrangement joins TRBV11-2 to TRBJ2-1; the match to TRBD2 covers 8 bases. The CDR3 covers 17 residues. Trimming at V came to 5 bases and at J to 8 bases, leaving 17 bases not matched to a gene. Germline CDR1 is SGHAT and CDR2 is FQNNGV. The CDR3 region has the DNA TGTGCCAGCAGCCGCCTAGTTCTAGCGGGTAGAATACATGAGCAGTTCTTC. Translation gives CASSRLVLAGRIHEQFF.

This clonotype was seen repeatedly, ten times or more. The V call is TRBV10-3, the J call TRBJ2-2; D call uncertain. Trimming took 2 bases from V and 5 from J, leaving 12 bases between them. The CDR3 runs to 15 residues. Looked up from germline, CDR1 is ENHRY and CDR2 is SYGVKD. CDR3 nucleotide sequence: TGTGCCATCAGTGAGGACGTGGAAACGACCGGGGAGCTGTTTTTT. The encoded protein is CAISEDVETTGELFF.

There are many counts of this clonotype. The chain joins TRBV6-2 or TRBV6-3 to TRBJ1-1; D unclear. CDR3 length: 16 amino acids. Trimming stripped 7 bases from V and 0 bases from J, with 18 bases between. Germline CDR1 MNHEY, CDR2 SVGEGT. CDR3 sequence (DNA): TGTGCCAGCAATGGTAAGGGCCGGTACCTGAACACTGAAGCTTTCTTT. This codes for CASNGKGRYLNTEAFF.

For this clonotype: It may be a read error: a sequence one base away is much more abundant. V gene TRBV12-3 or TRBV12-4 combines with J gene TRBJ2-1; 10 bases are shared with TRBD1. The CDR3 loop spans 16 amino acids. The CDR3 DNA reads TGTGCCAGCACCCCATTCCGGGACAGGGGTTACAATGGGCAGTTCTTC. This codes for CASTPFRDRGYNGQFF.

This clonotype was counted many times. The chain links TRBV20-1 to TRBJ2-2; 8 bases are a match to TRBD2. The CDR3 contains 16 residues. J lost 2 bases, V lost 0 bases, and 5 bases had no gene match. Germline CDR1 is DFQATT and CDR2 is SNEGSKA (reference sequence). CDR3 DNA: TGCAGTGCTAGAGATTACCTAGCGGGCAACACCGGGGAGCTGTTTTTT. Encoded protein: CSARDYLAGNTGELFF.

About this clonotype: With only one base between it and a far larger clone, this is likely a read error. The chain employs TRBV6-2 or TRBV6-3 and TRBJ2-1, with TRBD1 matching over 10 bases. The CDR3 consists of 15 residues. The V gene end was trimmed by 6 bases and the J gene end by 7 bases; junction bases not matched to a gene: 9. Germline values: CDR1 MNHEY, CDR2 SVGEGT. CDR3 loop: CASSPGQGNPNEQFF. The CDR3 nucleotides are TGTGCCAGCAGCCCGGGACAGGGGAACCCTAATGAGCAGTTCTTC.

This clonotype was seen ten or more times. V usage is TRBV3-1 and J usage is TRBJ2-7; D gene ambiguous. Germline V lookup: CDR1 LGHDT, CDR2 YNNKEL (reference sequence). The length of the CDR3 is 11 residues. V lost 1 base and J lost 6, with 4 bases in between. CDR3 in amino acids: CASSQVGEQYF. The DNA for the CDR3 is TGTGCCAGCAGCCAAGTTGGCGAGCAGTACTTC.

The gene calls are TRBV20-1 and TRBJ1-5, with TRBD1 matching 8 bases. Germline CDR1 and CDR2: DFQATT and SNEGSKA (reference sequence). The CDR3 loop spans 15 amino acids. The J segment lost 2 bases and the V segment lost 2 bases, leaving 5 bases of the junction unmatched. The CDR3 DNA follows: TGCAGTGCTAGAACCGACAGGGGTGGCAATCAGCCCCAGCATTTT. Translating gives CSARTDRGGNQPQHF.

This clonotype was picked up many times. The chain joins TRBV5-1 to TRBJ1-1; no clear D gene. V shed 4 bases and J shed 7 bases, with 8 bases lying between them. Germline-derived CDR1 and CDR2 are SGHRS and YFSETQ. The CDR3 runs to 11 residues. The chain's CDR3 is CASSLEGEAFF. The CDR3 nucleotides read TGCGCCAGCAGCCTGGAAGGTGAAGCTTTCTTT.

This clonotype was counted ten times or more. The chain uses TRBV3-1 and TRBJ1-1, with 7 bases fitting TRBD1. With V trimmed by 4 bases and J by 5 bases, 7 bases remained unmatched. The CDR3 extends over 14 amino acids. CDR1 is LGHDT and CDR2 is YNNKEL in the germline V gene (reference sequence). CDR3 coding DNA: TGTGCCAGCAGCCCTTACAGGGGACGGACTGAAGCTTTCTTT. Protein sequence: CASSPYRGRTEAFF.

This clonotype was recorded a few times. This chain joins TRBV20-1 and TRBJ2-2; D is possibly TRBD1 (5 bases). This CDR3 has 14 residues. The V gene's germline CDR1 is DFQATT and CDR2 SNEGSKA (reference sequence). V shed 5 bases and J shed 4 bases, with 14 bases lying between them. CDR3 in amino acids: CSAWTSVGTGELFF. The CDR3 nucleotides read TGCAGTGCTTGGACAAGCGTGGGCACCGGGGAGCTGTTTTTT.

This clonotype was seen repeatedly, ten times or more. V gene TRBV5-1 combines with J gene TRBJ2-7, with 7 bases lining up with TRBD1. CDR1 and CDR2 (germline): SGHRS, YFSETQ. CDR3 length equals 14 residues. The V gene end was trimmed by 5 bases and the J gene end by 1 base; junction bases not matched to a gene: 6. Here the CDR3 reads CASSRTGFSYEQYF. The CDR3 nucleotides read TGCGCCAGCAGTCGGACAGGCTTTTCCTACGAGCAGTACTTC.

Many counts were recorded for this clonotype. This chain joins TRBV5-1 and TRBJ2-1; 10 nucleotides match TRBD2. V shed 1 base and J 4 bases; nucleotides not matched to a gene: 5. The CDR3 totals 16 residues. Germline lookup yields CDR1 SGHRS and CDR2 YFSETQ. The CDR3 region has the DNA TGCGCCAGCAGCTTGACTAGCGGGGCTCTGTACAATGAGCAGTTCTTC. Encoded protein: CASSLTSGALYNEQFF.

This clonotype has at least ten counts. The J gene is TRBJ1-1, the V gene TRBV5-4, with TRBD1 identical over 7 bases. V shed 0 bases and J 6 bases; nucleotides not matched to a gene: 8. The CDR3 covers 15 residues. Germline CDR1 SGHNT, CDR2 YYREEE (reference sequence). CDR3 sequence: CASSLERGQLAEAFF. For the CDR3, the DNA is TGTGCCAGCAGCTTGGAGAGGGGACAGCTGGCTGAAGCTTTCTTT.